The T cell receptor (beta chain) described here comes from a study of T-cell reconstitution after alpha-beta-depleted transplantation in children. Findings of the study overall: Diversity and T-cell counts at one year after transplant derived mostly from new T cells. Recipient T cells and thymic progenitors that survived were the source of the high TCRbeta diversity seen at day 60 in some patients.

A TCRbeta library incorporating unique molecular identifiers was prepared. TCRdb independently ran MiXCR on the PCR reads; one entry per CDR3 protein. The sample lists about 510,000 distinct CDR3 sequences; roughly 10% were seen once. This clonotype was detected only a few times. The antigen is unknown. There are 17 residues in the CDR3. V was clipped by 7 bases and J by 6 bases, with 24 bases between them. Germline V CDR1 and CDR2: LNHDA, SQIVND (reference sequence). The chain couples TRBV19 to TRBJ2-2, with D possibly TRBD2 on 6 matching bases. The sequence was collected from a female patient under 10 years old who had a stem cell transplant for aplastic anemia, so the T cells may come from the graft donor. Material: PBMCs, mostly from graft donor cells, obtained 180 days after TCRalphabeta/CD19-depleted stem cell transplant. CDR3 nucleotides: TGTGCCAGTACTTTCTCCTCACGACTAGTCGGTCCCGGGGAGCTGTTTTTT. This codes for CASTFSSRLVGPGELFF.